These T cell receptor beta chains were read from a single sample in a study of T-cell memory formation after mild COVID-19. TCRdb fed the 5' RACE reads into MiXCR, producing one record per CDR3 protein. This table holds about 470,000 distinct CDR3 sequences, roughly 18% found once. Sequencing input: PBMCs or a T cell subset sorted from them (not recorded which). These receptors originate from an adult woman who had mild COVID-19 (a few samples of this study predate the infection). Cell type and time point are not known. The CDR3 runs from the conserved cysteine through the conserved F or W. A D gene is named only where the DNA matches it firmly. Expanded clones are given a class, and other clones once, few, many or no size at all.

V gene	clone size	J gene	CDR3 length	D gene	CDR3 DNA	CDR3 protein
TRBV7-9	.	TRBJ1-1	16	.	TGTGCCAGCAGCTTAGTAACGAACAGGGCCGGTACTGAAGCTTTCTTT	CASSLVTNRAGTEAFF
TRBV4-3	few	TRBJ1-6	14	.	TGCGCCAGCAGCCAAGATCTGGGTGACAGACTCCTCCACTTT	CASSQDLGDRLLHF
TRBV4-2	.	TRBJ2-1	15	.	TGTGCCAGCAGCCAGGAGGGAGATGGTTACAATGAGCAGTTCTTC	CASSQEGDGYNEQFF
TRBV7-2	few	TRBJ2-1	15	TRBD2	TGTGCCAGCAGCATACTAGCGGGGGGTGGTATTGAGCAGTTCTTC	CASSILAGGGIEQFF
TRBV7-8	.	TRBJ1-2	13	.	TGTGCCAGCAGCTTAGGATCGGACTATGGCTACACCTTC	CASSLGSDYGYTF
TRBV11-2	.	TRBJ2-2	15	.	TGTGCCAGCAGCTCCCTAAGGGGGACTACCGGGGAGCTGTTTTTT	CASSSLRGTTGELFF
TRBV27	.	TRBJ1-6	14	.	TGTGCCAGCAGTCCTGGGAGGGGTCTTCATATCCTCCACTTT	CASSPGRGLHILHF
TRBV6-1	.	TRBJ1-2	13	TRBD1	TGTGCCAGCATCCGGACAGGGGAGCTAGGCTACACCTTC	CASIRTGELGYTF
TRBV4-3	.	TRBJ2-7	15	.	TGCGCCAGCAGCCAAGATTTTAACCGGAACTACGAGCAGTACTTC	CASSQDFNRNYEQYF
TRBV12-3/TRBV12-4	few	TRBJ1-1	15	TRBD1	TGTGCCAGCGGTTTATACCGACAGGGGAACACTGAAGCTTTCTTT	CASGLYRQGNTEAFF
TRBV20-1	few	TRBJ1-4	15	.	TGCAGTGCTAGGGGGGCTTTTGCAACTAATGAAAAACTGTTTTTT	CSARGAFATNEKLFF
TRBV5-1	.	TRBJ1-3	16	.	TGCGCCAGCAGCTTGGGGGGATCAGCCTCTGGAAACACCATATATTTT	CASSLGGSASGNTIYF
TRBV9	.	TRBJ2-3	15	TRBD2	TGTGCCAGCAGCGTAACGGGACTAATCACAGATACGCAGTATTTT	CASSVTGLITDTQYF
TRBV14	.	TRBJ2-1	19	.	TGTGGCTGCAGCCAATATCTAGTTCGGCAGGGGAGCTCCTACAATGAGCAGTTCTTC	CGCSQYLVRQGSSYNEQFF
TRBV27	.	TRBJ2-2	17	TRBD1	TGTGCCAGCAGAAGACAGGGGACCAGCACGAACACCGGGGAGCTGTTTTTT	CASRRQGTSTNTGELFF
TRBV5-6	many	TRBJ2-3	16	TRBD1	TGTGCCAGCAGCTTGTACGAAGGACAGGGACGGAATACGCAGTATTTT	CASSLYEGQGRNTQYF
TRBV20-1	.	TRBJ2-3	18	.	TGCAGTGCTAGAGGCCCGGGATCCCAAGGTAGCCGCACAGATACGCAGTATTTT	CSARGPGSQGSRTDTQYF
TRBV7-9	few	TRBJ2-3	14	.	TGTGCCAGCAGCTCCAGGGGTGCCGCAGATACGCAGTATTTT	CASSSRGAADTQYF
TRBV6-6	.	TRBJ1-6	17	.	TGTGCCAGCAGTCCCCGGGACACCCGAGGTAGTGGTTCACCCCTCCACTTT	CASSPRDTRGSGSPLHF
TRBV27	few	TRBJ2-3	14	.	TGTGCCAGCAGTTTATCGCAGGTCACAGATACGCAGTATTTT	CASSLSQVTDTQYF
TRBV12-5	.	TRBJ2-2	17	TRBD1	TGTGCTAGTGGTTTTGGACAGGACAGGGTAAACACCGGGGAGCTGTTTTTT	CASGFGQDRVNTGELFF
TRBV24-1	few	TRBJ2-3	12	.	TGTGCCACCGCCAGAGGGTCAGATACGCAGTATTTT	CATARGSDTQYF
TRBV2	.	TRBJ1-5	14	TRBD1	TGTGCCAGCAGTGCCGGGACAGGTTGTCAGCCCCAGCATTTT	CASSAGTGCQPQHF
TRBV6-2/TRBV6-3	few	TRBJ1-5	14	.	TGTGCCAGCAGTAGACTACAGGGTAAACAGCCCCAGCATTTT	CASSRLQGKQPQHF
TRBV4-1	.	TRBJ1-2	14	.	TGCGCCAGCAGCCAAGAAAAAGCTAACTATGGCTACACCTTC	CASSQEKANYGYTF
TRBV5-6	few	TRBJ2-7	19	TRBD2	TGTGCCAGCAGCTTTTTTGTTGGTGGATTTAGCGGGAATCCCTACGAGCAGTACTTC	CASSFFVGGFSGNPYEQYF
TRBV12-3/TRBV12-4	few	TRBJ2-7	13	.	TGTGCCAGTTCATATGCCTACTCCTACGAGCAGTACTTC	CASSYAYSYEQYF